The clone carrying this T cell receptor (beta chain) was detected only a few times. The antigen is not known. Just one base apart from a much larger clone, this may be a read error. The sample comes from a study of metastatic and nonmetastatic thyroid tumors. Study information: Where malignant and benign thyroid patients were concerned, repertoires were compared across blood and tumor or nodule tissue.

The entire patient cohort was treatment-naive prior to thyroid surgery. Study results and limitations: As reported, TCR beta diversity in blood and tumor was significantly higher in malignant thyroid tumors than in benign nodules.

In the original workflow: Across clinicopathological groups, CDR3 differences served as the basis for building a distant-metastasis classifier for papillary thyroid cancer. Through MiXCR, TCRdb re-clonotyped the PCR reads. The V and J calls reflect TCRdb's pipeline rather than the authors' work. The top ten clones hold roughly 15% of a sample with fewer than 40,000 clones, approximately 17% of them seen once. CDR1 and CDR2 from the germline V gene are SGHRS and YFSETQ. The V end was cut by 1 base, the J end by 2 bases, with 21 bases between. The CDR3 consists of 18 residues. The sequence came from a female donor with papillary thyroid cancer or a benign thyroid nodule (not recorded which). Some clones in this sample may be carry-over from other donors' samples. The chain is built from TRBV5-1 and TRBJ1-1; D not certain. The sample consisted of tumor tissue. CDR3 sequence (DNA): TGCGCCAGCAGCTTGCGTGGGGTGGTCGGGCCTTATAACACTGAAGCTTTCTTT. As protein: CASSLRGVVGPYNTEAFF. Full variable domain (missing parts from reference TRBV5-1 and TRBJ1-1): KAGVTQTPRYLIKTRGQQVTLSCSPISGHRSVSWYQQTPGQGLQFLFEYFSETQRNKGNFPGRFSGRQFSNSRSEMNVSTLELGDSALYLCASSLRGVVGPYNTEAFFGQGTRLTVV.